Listed here is a single T cell receptor beta chain. Trimming left V 5 bases short and J 6 bases short, with 13 bases between. Per the germline V gene, CDR1 is SGHNT and CDR2 is YENEEA. The CDR3 runs 13 residues. The sample belongs to a study of blood T cell repertoires in COVID-19. Original methodology: Estimation of nucleated cell counts was performed using reference gene primer amplification. Only in-frame clones appear in the TCRdb table, and some are missing; sequencing was by immunoSEQ multiplex PCR. Clone size and V and J calls were adopted from that table, with D and trimming inferred from the DNA. The sample shows 240,000 or so clones, approximately 82% of them seen only once.

Sequencing input: peripheral blood. The J gene is TRBJ1-1, the V gene TRBV11-3; D is possibly TRBD1 (5 bases). The receptor was isolated from a woman older than 75 with acute or convalescent COVID-19. The CDR3 loop reads CASSLTRGAEAFF. The CDR3 nucleotides are TGTGCCAGCAGCCTGACCCGGGGGGCTGAAGCTTTCTTT.